Listed below are T cell receptor beta chains from one sample, sequenced in a study of cytomegalovirus exposure and HLA in healthy donors. Some clones are missing from TCRdb's copy, which holds only in-frame ones; the method was immunoSEQ multiplex PCR. Of roughly 120,000 clones listed, around 86% are singletons. What was sequenced was PBMCs. All receptors derive from a woman aged 25 to 39 in good health and CMV-seronegative. CDR3s include the opening cysteine and the closing phenylalanine or tryptophan. D genes are given only for firm matches. The size of a clone is reported for some rows only, either as once, few or many, or as a class for expanded clones.

v_call	clone_size	j_call	d_call	cdr3_nt	cdr3_aa
TRBV2	NA	TRBJ1-2	NA	TGTGCCAGCAGTGAGGCTGATAACTATGGCTACACCTTC	CASSEADNYGYTF
TRBV23-1	NA	TRBJ2-2	TRBD2	TGCGCCAGCAGTCTGATAGCGGGGTACCTCACCGGGGAGCTGTTTTTT	CASSLIAGYLTGELFF
TRBV7-8	NA	TRBJ2-5	NA	TGTGCCAGCAGCCCAATCCGCCTCGAGCGAGAAGAGGCCCAGTACTTC	CASSPIRLEREEAQYF
TRBV30	NA	TRBJ2-1	NA	TGTGCCTGGAGTCATACAGGGCGAGATGAGCAGTTCTTC	CAWSHTGRDEQFF
TRBV7-2	NA	TRBJ2-2	NA	TGTGCCAGCAGCCCGGCGTGGTCCGAGGCCAGGGAGCTGTTTTTT	CASSPAWSEARELFF
TRBV27	NA	TRBJ2-3	NA	TGTGCCAGCAGTAAGGGAGACCAGGCAGATACGCAGTATTTT	CASSKGDQADTQYF
TRBV15	NA	TRBJ1-5	NA	TGTGCCACCAGCAGAGATCCCCGCGGACAGCCCCAGCATTTT	CATSRDPRGQPQHF
TRBV2	NA	TRBJ2-7	TRBD2	TGTGCCAGCAGTGGTGGACTAGCGGCCTACGAGCAGTACTTC	CASSGGLAAYEQYF
TRBV7-6	few	TRBJ2-1	NA	TGTGCCAGCAGCTTCCTCTCGGGGAGGAATGAGCAGTTCTTC	CASSFLSGRNEQFF
TRBV27	few	TRBJ1-6	NA	TGTGCCAGCAGCCAGATTAATTCACCCCTCCACTTT	CASSQINSPLHF
TRBV7-6	NA	TRBJ2-1	NA	TGTGCCAGCAGCTTAAGTAACCCGGGAAGTTACAATGAGCAGTTCTTC	CASSLSNPGSYNEQFF
TRBV7-7	NA	TRBJ2-5	TRBD1	TGTGCTAGCAGCCGAGGACAGGGGGGCCAAGAGACCCAGTACTTC	CASSRGQGGQETQYF
TRBV29-1	NA	TRBJ1-5	NA	TGCAGCGTCGGACAGCAATATCAGCCCCAGCATTTT	CSVGQQYQPQHF
TRBV28	once	TRBJ2-1	NA	TGTGCCAGCAGTCGTCCCGGGACACCTTTTATCGCGTTCTTC	CASSRPGTPFIAFF
TRBV6-5	once	TRBJ2-6	NA	TGTGCCAGCAGTCCCGAGGGCTCCGGGGCCAACGTCCTGACTTTC	CASSPEGSGANVLTF
TRBV21-1	NA	TRBJ2-1	NA	TGTGCCAGGACCCGATCTGAGGTGGGGGGGGACTACAATGAGCAGTTCTTC	CARTRSEVGGDYNEQFF
TRBV5-6	NA	TRBJ1-2	NA	TGTGCCAGCAGCTTGACTCAGGGTATTAGCTATGGCTACACCTTC	CASSLTQGISYGYTF
TRBV7-9	NA	TRBJ2-1	NA	TGTGCCAGCAGCTTAGCGTCGGGGGGCCCTTACAATGAGCAGTTCTTC	CASSLASGGPYNEQFF
TRBV7-3	NA	TRBJ2-1	NA	TGTGCCAGCAGCCCGAGCCCTCTAGACAATGAGCAGTTCTTC	CASSPSPLDNEQFF
TRBV2	NA	TRBJ1-6	NA	TGTGCCAGCAGTGAATTGGACAACAGGTTTAATTCACCCCTCCACTTT	CASSELDNRFNSPLHF
TRBV19	NA	TRBJ2-3	NA	TGTGCCAGTAGTAAACGGGGTTTTAGGCTCACAGATACGCAGTATTTT	CASSKRGFRLTDTQYF
TRBV27	NA	TRBJ2-5	NA	TGTGCCAGCAGTTTGCGGAGTTTGGTGGGAGAGACCCAGTACTTC	CASSLRSLVGETQYF
TRBV4-2	NA	TRBJ1-6	TRBD1	TGTGCCAGCAGCCGAGGGACAGGGGCGTCCTATAATTCACCCCTCCACTTT	CASSRGTGASYNSPLHF
TRBV27	once	TRBJ1-3	TRBD1	TGTGCCAGCAGTGAGACAGGGGGCTCTGGAAACACCATATATTTT	CASSETGGSGNTIYF
TRBV5-4	few	TRBJ2-5	TRBD2	TGTGCCAGCAGCTCACGGGGGGGCCCAGAGACCCAGTACTTC	CASSSRGGPETQYF
TRBV5-6	NA	TRBJ2-7	NA	TGTGCCAGCAGCCCGTTCGGCTACGAGCAGTACTTC	CASSPFGYEQYF
TRBV30	NA	TRBJ2-3	TRBD2	TGTGCCTGGGGCCTCAGGACTAGCTCTGGAGATACGCAGTATTTT	CAWGLRTSSGDTQYF
TRBV18	NA	TRBJ1-1	NA	TGTGCCAGCTCACCACAAGGGACACAAAATCTAATGAACACTGAAGCTTTCTTT	CASSPQGTQNLMNTEAFF
TRBV11-3	NA	TRBJ2-2	NA	TGTGCCAGCAGCTTCACAGGGTCCGCCGGGGAGCTGTTTTTT	CASSFTGSAGELFF
TRBV9	NA	TRBJ2-7	NA	TGTGCCAGCAGCCCCCGCACTAGCCGAGACTACGAGCAGTACTTC	CASSPRTSRDYEQYF
TRBV7-3	NA	TRBJ2-3	TRBD2	TGTGCCAGCAGCTTATCCGGGACTAGCTCACAATATACGCAGTATTTT	CASSLSGTSSQYTQYF
TRBV27	NA	TRBJ2-7	TRBD2	TGTGCCAGCAGACTAATTAGCGGGAGGGTCCCCGAGCAGTACTTC	CASRLISGRVPEQYF
TRBV10-3	NA	TRBJ2-2	NA	TGTGCCATCAGTGTTAGGGAGTACGGGGAGCTGTTTTTT	CAISVREYGELFF
TRBV27	NA	TRBJ2-7	TRBD2	TGTGCCAGCCATCTACGCCGTTTGTTAATTGCGGGAGCGCTCGAGCAGTACTTC	CASHLRRLLIAGALEQYF
TRBV5-6	NA	TRBJ1-4	NA	TGTGCCAGCAGCCTTTACGGGGAAGCTAATGAAAAACTGTTTTTT	CASSLYGEANEKLFF